This TCR beta chain originates from a study of cytomegalovirus exposure and HLA in healthy donors. Notes on the study in general: Most TCR sequences were rare, but some public TCRs occurred in many donors. TCR beta sequences reportedly predicted the HLA-A and HLA-B alleles of most subjects accurately.

As for this clone: Antigen specificity is unknown.

CDR1 and CDR2 (germline): SGHTA, FQGNSA. V lost 5 bases, J lost 3 bases, and 8 bases lay in between. The CDR3 extends over 13 amino acids. PCR amplification relied on 60 Vbeta primers (plus 13 Jbeta primers). TCRdb's copy holds only in-frame clones and misses some; the assay was immunoSEQ multiplex PCR. The repertoire holds about 150,000 clones, with less than 80% as singletons. Sequencing used PBMCs. The chain employs TRBV7-2 and TRBJ1-5; D not resolved. The receptor was derived from a man younger than 45 in good health and CMV-seronegative. CDR3 protein: CASSTQVNQPQHF. CDR3 DNA: TGTGCCAGCAGCACCCAGGTCAATCAGCCCCAGCATTTT. Together with reference TRBV7-2 and TRBJ1-5, the CDR3 gives the full variable domain: GAGVSQSPSNKVTEKGKDVELRCDPISGHTALYWYRQSLGQGLEFLIYFQGNSAPDKSGLPSDRFSAERTGGSVSTLTIQRTQQEDSAVYLCASSTQVNQPQHFGDGTRLSIL.